This entry lists 14 T cell receptor beta chains sequenced from one sample in a study of identical twins. MiXCR, run by TCRdb on the 5' RACE reads, gives a single entry per CDR3 protein. In the table there are 600,000 to 850,000 distinct CDR3 sequences, 15% to 20% of which are singletons. This sample also appeared in a second study, on T cells expressing NK-cell markers.

The sequenced material came from PBMCs. All receptors come from a woman in her late teens or twenties in good health.

The rearrangement links TRBV6-2 or TRBV6-3 to TRBJ1-2, with a tentative D call TRBD1 (5 bases). Germline CDR1 reads MNHEY; CDR2 reads SVGEGT. V was pared by 8 bases and J by 4 bases, with 14 bases between. The CDR3 has 13 amino acids. CDR3 DNA sequence: TGTGCCAGCTGTTCGGGGCAGGGCTATGGCTACACCTTC. Protein: CASCSGQGYGYTF.

The chain combines TRBV12-3 or TRBV12-4 with TRBJ1-1; unclear D gene. With 7 bases removed from V and 0 bases from J, the gap between germline ends came to 12 bases. This CDR3 is built from 14 residues. The CDR3 region is CASTTYGVNTEAFF. The CDR3 DNA reads TGTGCCAGCACTACTTATGGGGTGAACACTGAAGCTTTCTTT.

This clonotype was observed at least ten times. The chain joins TRBV5-1 to TRBJ2-2; 8 bases align to TRBD2. The CDR3 is made up of 18 amino acids. V dropped 2 bases and J dropped 0; count of bases not matched to a gene: 9. Germline CDR1 reads SGHRS; CDR2 reads YFSETQ. CDR3 nucleotide sequence: TGCGCCAGCAGCTTCCGTGAGCTAGCGGGCTCGAACACCGGGGAGCTGTTTTTT. Protein sequence: CASSFRELAGSNTGELFF.

The chain employs TRBV24-1 and TRBJ2-4; D not resolved. CDR1 is KGHDR, CDR2 SFDVKD, per germline. V lost 3 bases, J lost 2 bases, and 16 bases lay in between. The CDR3 sequence is 17 residues long. Here the CDR3 reads CATSDEKNRATKNIQYF. The CDR3 DNA follows: TGTGCCACCAGTGATGAAAAAAATAGGGCAACCAAAAACATTCAGTACTTC.

There are many counts of this clonotype. The chain uses TRBV14 and TRBJ2-1; D not resolved. CDR1 SGHDN and CDR2 FVKESK come from the germline V gene. There are 11 residues in the CDR3. V was shortened by 4 bases and J by 10 bases, with 8 bases between the two germline ends. The CDR3 spells CASSRYMEQFF. CDR3 coding DNA: TGTGCCAGCAGCCGCTACATGGAGCAGTTCTTC.

The chain carries TRBV9 and TRBJ2-7; 12 nucleotides line up with TRBD2. This CDR3 has 15 amino acids. Germline CDR1 and CDR2: SGDLS and YYNGEE. The V and J ends lost 4 bases and 5 bases, in that order; junction bases with no gene match: 7. The CDR3 region has the DNA TGTGCCAGCAGCCCCCTACTAGCGGGAGGCAACGAGCAGTACTTC. It codes for CASSPLLAGGNEQYF.

This chain links TRBV29-1 with TRBJ2-2; D may be TRBD1 (5 bases). This CDR3 region has 14 residues. Germline CDR1 reads SQVTM; CDR2 reads ANQGSEA. The V end lost 3 bases, the J end lost 1 base, and 9 bases lay between the germline ends. CDR3 sequence (DNA): TGCAGCGTTGATTTGGGGCTGAACACCGGGGAGCTGTTTTTT. Amino acids: CSVDLGLNTGELFF.

The chain employs TRBV3-1 and TRBJ2-1; perhaps TRBD1 as D (5 bases). The CDR3 consists of 13 residues. V gave up 0 bases and J gave up 7 bases, with 7 bases separating them. Germline assignment: CDR1 LGHDT and CDR2 YNNKEL (reference sequence). The CDR3 sequence: CASSQDYRNEQFF. CDR3 DNA: TGTGCCAGCAGCCAAGATTACAGGAATGAGCAGTTCTTC.

This clonotype was recorded many times. The chain carries TRBV6-5 and TRBJ2-1; D gene ambiguous. V shed 3 bases and J shed 10 bases, with 19 bases lying between them. The CDR3 runs 15 residues. The germline V gene encodes CDR1 MNHEY and CDR2 SVGAGI. This chain's CDR3 is CASSYNLSPLSEQFF. CDR3 in DNA: TGTGCCAGCAGTTATAATCTGTCCCCCCTTAGCGAGCAGTTCTTC.

In this sample, this clonotype turned up a few times. This sequence joins TRBV5-1 and TRBJ2-7; possibly TRBD2 for D (5 bases). Looked up from germline, CDR1 is SGHRS and CDR2 is YFSETQ. V dropped 0 bases and J dropped 6 bases, with 10 bases sitting between them. This CDR3 has 13 amino acids. CDR3 sequence reads: CASSLERRGEQYF. In nucleotides, the CDR3 is TGCGCCAGCAGCTTGGAACGCCGGGGCGAGCAGTACTTC.

This clonotype showed up just a few times. The genes are TRBV20-1 and TRBJ1-6, with D tentatively TRBD1 (6 bases). Per germline, CDR1 DFQATT and CDR2 SNEGSKA (reference sequence). V shed 0 bases and J shed 10 bases, with 16 bases lying between them. The CDR3 is 15 residues long. The CDR3 coding sequence is TGCAGTGCTAGAGATCGTGGAGGGGGAGACTCACCCCTCCACTTT. Its translation: CSARDRGGGDSPLHF.

The chain uses TRBV7-2 and TRBJ1-2, with 7 bases matching TRBD1. Germline V gene sequence: CDR1 SGHTA, CDR2 FQGNSA. This CDR3 comprises 13 residues. Unmatched junction bases numbered 5, after V lost 4 bases and J lost 6 bases. CDR3 nucleotide sequence: TGTGCCAGCAGCTCGTCGGGACAGCATGGCTACACCTTC. The encoded protein is CASSSSGQHGYTF.

This clonotype was found a few times. The V and J genes are TRBV20-1 and TRBJ2-1, with D perhaps matching TRBD2 (6 bases). Between the trimmed V and J ends, which lost 2 bases and 0 bases, there was a span of 11 bases. The CDR3 runs 15 residues. CDR1 and CDR2 from the germline V gene are DFQATT and SNEGSKA (reference sequence). The CDR3 DNA reads TGCAGTGCTAGACCATTCGGGAGCTCCTACAATGAGCAGTTCTTC. This sequence encodes CSARPFGSSYNEQFF.

This chain connects TRBV13 to TRBJ2-7; TRBD2 matches at 7 bases. CDR3 length: 15 residues. Trimming cost V 4 bases and J 1 base; bases outside gene matches: 7. CDR1 and CDR2 (germline): PRHDT, FYEKMQ (reference sequence). Here the CDR3 reads CASSSAGEGSYEQYF. The DNA of the CDR3 is TGTGCCAGCAGCTCCGCGGGAGAAGGGTCCTACGAGCAGTACTTC.